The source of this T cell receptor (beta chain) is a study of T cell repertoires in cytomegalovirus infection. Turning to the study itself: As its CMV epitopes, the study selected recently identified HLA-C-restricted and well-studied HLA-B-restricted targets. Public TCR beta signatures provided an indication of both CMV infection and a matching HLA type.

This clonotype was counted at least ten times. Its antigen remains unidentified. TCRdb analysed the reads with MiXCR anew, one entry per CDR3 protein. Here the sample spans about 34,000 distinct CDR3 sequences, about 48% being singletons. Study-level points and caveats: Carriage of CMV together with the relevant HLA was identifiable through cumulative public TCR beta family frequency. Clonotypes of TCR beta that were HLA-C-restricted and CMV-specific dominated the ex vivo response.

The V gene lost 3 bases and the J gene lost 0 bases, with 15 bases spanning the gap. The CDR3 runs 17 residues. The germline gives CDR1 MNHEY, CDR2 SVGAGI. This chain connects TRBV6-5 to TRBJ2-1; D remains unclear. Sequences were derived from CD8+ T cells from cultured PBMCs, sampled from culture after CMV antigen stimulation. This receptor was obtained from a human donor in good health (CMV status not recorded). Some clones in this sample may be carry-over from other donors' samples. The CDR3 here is CASSYVGNLSSYNEQFF. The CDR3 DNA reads TGTGCCAGCAGTTATGTAGGCAATTTGAGCTCCTACAATGAGCAGTTCTTC.